These 24 T cell receptor beta chains share one sample of origin, sequenced in a study of radiotherapy plus CTLA-4 blockade in lung cancer. The data were produced by immunoSEQ multiplex PCR, yet TCRdb's version contains in-frame clones alone and is incomplete. The sample consists of over 75,000 clones, 80% to 90% of them appearing once. The material sequenced was peripheral blood, taken from a patient treated with radiotherapy plus ipilimumab. The receptors were gathered from a human donor with non-small cell lung cancer who had stable disease on radiotherapy plus ipilimumab.

The chain is built from TRBV7-9 and TRBJ2-7, with D perhaps matching TRBD2 (6 bases). V was cut by 5 bases and J by 10 bases, with 15 bases left in between. In germline, CDR1 is SEHNR, CDR2 FQNEAQ (reference sequence). CDR3 length: 12 amino acids. In DNA form, the CDR3 reads TGTGCCAGCAGCGATATGGGAGGAGCACAGTACTTC. It translates to CASSDMGGAQYF.

The V and J genes are TRBV7-6 and TRBJ1-2; 8 bases align to TRBD1. The CDR3 loop spans 14 amino acids. Germline-derived CDR1 and CDR2 are SGHVS and FNYEAQ. Germline trimming cut 4 bases from V and 8 bases from J; bases unmatched to any gene: 9. CDR3 region: CASSSTGGGEGYTF. In DNA form, the CDR3 reads TGTGCCAGCAGCTCTACAGGGGGTGGGGAGGGCTACACCTTC.

This chain joins TRBV5-4 and TRBJ2-2; D is ambiguous. This CDR3 comprises 15 residues. The germline CDR1 and CDR2 sequences are SGHNT and YYREEE (reference sequence). V was trimmed by 0 bases and J by 3 bases, leaving 9 bases between them. CDR3 bases: TGTGCCAGCAGCTTGGAGGCCCCGGACACCGGGGAGCTGTTTTTT. This translates into CASSLEAPDTGELFF.

The chain has TRBV18 and TRBJ2-2; the D is unclear. Per the germline V gene, CDR1 is KGHSH and CDR2 is LQKENI. Trimming took off 4 bases at V and 1 base at J, with 4 bases between the two ends. The CDR3 covers 13 residues. CDR3 nucleotides: TGTGCCAGCTCACGACAGAACACCGGGGAGCTGTTTTTT. It codes for CASSRQNTGELFF.

The chain uses TRBV19 and TRBJ1-4; perhaps TRBD1 as D (5 bases). V gave up 7 bases and J gave up 0 bases, with 15 bases separating them. CDR3 length: 16 amino acids. From germline, CDR1 is LNHDA and CDR2 SQIVND (reference sequence). The CDR3 region is CASTLRQGATNEKLFF. The CDR3 nucleotides read TGTGCCAGTACCCTCCGGCAGGGCGCAACTAATGAAAAACTGTTTTTT.

This CDR3 is CASSFYRGQGDYGYTF. The CDR3 region has the DNA TGTGCCAGCAGTTTCTATAGGGGACAGGGGGACTATGGCTACACCTTC. This chain links TRBV6-6 with TRBJ1-2; TRBD1 agrees at 11 bases. V gave up 4 bases and J gave up 3 bases; unmatched junction bases: 7. There are 16 residues in the CDR3. Germline CDR1 is MNHNY and CDR2 is SVGAGI (reference sequence).

The rearrangement links TRBV28 to TRBJ2-5; 7 nucleotides match TRBD2. CDR1 and CDR2 from the germline V gene are MDHEN and SYDVKM. J gave up 7 bases and V 5 bases, and 10 bases lay outside the gene matches. This CDR3 spans 14 amino acids. For the CDR3, the DNA is TGTGCCAGCAGTCCGCCCGGGGGGACCGGGACCCAGTACTTC. Translation gives CASSPPGGTGTQYF.

The gene calls are TRBV27 and TRBJ2-1; D uncertain. The CDR3 is made up of 14 amino acids. Germline V gene data show CDR1 as MNHEY and CDR2 as SMNVEV (reference sequence). The germline V and J ends were trimmed by 3 bases and 6 bases, with 12 bases remaining between them. CDR3 DNA sequence: TGTGCCAGCAGTTTCCCCGGGTCTCTCAATGAGCAGTTCTTC. Translated, it gives CASSFPGSLNEQFF.

This chain uses TRBV11-2 with TRBJ1-4, with D maybe TRBD1 (6 bases). The CDR3 totals 16 residues. Germline V gene lookup returns CDR1 SGHAT and CDR2 FQNNGV. V was trimmed by 5 bases and J by 4 bases, leaving 17 bases between them. CDR3 protein: CASSRREQGFNEKLFF. CDR3 coding DNA: TGTGCCAGCAGCCGACGCGAGCAGGGGTTTAATGAAAAACTGTTTTTT.

The chain links TRBV9 to TRBJ2-2; 16 bases agree with TRBD2. Germline CDR1 is SGDLS and CDR2 is YYNGEE. V lost 2 bases, J lost 4 bases, and 5 bases stayed unmatched. The CDR3 spans 18 residues. The CDR3 loop reads CASSVGLAGGPGTGELFF. The CDR3 DNA is TGTGCCAGCAGCGTGGGACTAGCGGGGGGGCCGGGCACCGGGGAGCTGTTTTTT.

The genes are TRBV7-9 and TRBJ2-7; 7 bases are a match to TRBD2. The CDR3 extends over 16 amino acids. J gave up 6 bases and V 5 bases, and 16 bases lay outside the gene matches. Germline V gene lookup returns CDR1 SEHNR and CDR2 FQNEAQ (reference sequence). This CDR3 is CASSPPTGLRTGEQYF. Written as DNA, the CDR3 is TGTGCCAGCAGCCCCCCAACGGGACTAAGGACCGGCGAGCAGTACTTC. Drawing the rest from reference TRBV7-9 and TRBJ2-7, the complete variable domain is DTGVSQNPRHKITKRGQNVTFRCDPISEHNRLYWYRQTLGQGPEFLTYFQNEAQLEKSRLLSDRFSAERPKGSFSTLEIQRTEQGDSAMYLCASSPPTGLRTGEQYFGPGTRLTVT.

The V and J genes are TRBV5-1 and TRBJ1-5, with a tentative D call TRBD1 (5 bases). Per the germline V gene, CDR1 is SGHRS and CDR2 is YFSETQ. The V end lost 0 bases, the J end lost 4 bases, and 11 bases lay between the germline ends. The CDR3 loop spans 15 amino acids. The CDR3 sequence is CASSLEGSPNQPQHF. CDR3 sequence (DNA): TGCGCCAGCAGCTTGGAGGGGTCTCCTAATCAGCCCCAGCATTTT.

V is TRBV5-1 and J is TRBJ2-1; the match to TRBD1 covers 9 bases. CDR3 length equals 15 residues. Losses at the gene ends were 2 bases for V and 1 base for J; bases not matched to a gene: 1. Germline CDR1 is SGHRS and CDR2 is YFSETQ. CDR3 amino acids: CASSLDRGSYNEQFF. The CDR3 DNA reads as TGCGCCAGCAGCTTAGACAGGGGGTCCTACAATGAGCAGTTCTTC.

The rearrangement uses TRBV7-9 and TRBJ1-4, with a possible D match to TRBD1 (5 bases). Trimming shortened V by 4 bases and J by 6 bases, and 12 bases separated the two germline ends. The CDR3 is 14 amino acids. CDR1 and CDR2 (germline): SEHNR, FQNEAQ (reference sequence). The CDR3 loop is CASSSRDWDEKLFF. CDR3 coding DNA: TGTGCCAGCAGCTCCCGGGACTGGGATGAAAAACTGTTTTTT.

V gene TRBV27 combines with J gene TRBJ2-1; 8 bases map to TRBD2. The CDR3 sequence is 16 residues long. The V gene's germline CDR1 is MNHEY and CDR2 SMNVEV (reference sequence). V lost 5 bases and J lost 8; bases outside the gene matches: 14. CDR3 loop: CASSNLLAGGPDEQFF. The CDR3 DNA is TGTGCCAGCAGTAACCTGCTGGCGGGAGGACCCGATGAGCAGTTCTTC.

CDR3 loop: CSVASRGETQYF. The DNA of the CDR3 is TGCAGCGTTGCTTCCAGGGGGGAGACCCAGTACTTC. J is TRBJ2-5 and V is TRBV29-1, with TRBD1 matching 7 bases. CDR1 is SQVTM, CDR2 ANQGSEA, per germline. The CDR3 has 12 amino acids. With V trimmed by 4 bases and J by 5 bases, 4 bases remained unmatched.

This sequence joins TRBV27 and TRBJ2-1; tentatively, D is TRBD2 (6 bases). Trimming took 6 bases from V and 3 from J, leaving 15 bases between them. CDR1 and CDR2 from the germline V gene are MNHEY and SMNVEV (reference sequence). The CDR3 is made up of 15 amino acids. CDR3 sequence: CASSTTSRVYNEQFF. In nucleotides, the CDR3 is TGTGCCAGCAGCACCACTAGCAGGGTCTACAATGAGCAGTTCTTC.

V and J are TRBV4-1 and TRBJ2-2, with 7 bases identical to TRBD2. The CDR3 loop spans 15 amino acids. Germline V gene lookup returns CDR1 MGHRA and CDR2 YSYEKL. The trim removed 1 base at V and 5 bases at J, leaving 4 bases unmatched. CDR3 in DNA: TGCGCCAGCAGCCAAGGCGGGAGCGGAACCGGGGAGCTGTTTTTT. The encoded protein is CASSQGGSGTGELFF.

This chain uses TRBV6-1 with TRBJ2-3, with 9 bases lining up with TRBD2. Losses at the gene ends were 2 bases for V and 1 base for J; bases not matched to a gene: 16. The length of the CDR3 is 20 residues. Germline CDR1 is MNHNS and CDR2 is SASEGT. CDR3 loop: CASSEKGSGGRGVRTDTQYF. The CDR3 nucleotides are TGTGCCAGCAGTGAAAAGGGCAGCGGGGGGCGGGGGGTTCGCACAGATACGCAGTATTTT.

Concerning this clone itself: At one boundary the junction diverges from the germline segment, which might be a read error. The same CDR3 is also encoded by other DNA sequences in this sample. The chain employs TRBV5-6 and TRBJ1-3, with 7 nucleotides matching TRBD1. The CDR3 loop spans 14 amino acids. Germline CDR1 is SGHDT and CDR2 is YYEEEE. For the CDR3, the DNA is TGTGCCAGCAGCCCAAGGGGGCCTGGGAACACCATATATTTT. It specifies CASSPRGPGNTIYF.

The chain links TRBV28 to TRBJ1-5; D remains ambiguous. There are 13 residues in the CDR3. V was shortened by 6 bases and J by 3 bases, with 9 bases between the two germline ends. CDR1 and CDR2 from the germline V gene are MDHEN and SYDVKM. CDR3 region: CASRSGLNQPQHF. In nucleotides, the CDR3 is TGTGCCAGCAGGTCAGGCCTCAATCAGCCCCAGCATTTT. Full variable domain (missing parts from reference TRBV28 and TRBJ1-5): DVKVTQSSRYLVKRTGEKVFLECVQDMDHENMFWYRQDPGLGLRLIYFSYDVKMKEKGDIPEGYSVSREKKERFSLILESASTNQTSMYLCASRSGLNQPQHFGDGTRLSIL.

This chain joins TRBV6-1 and TRBJ2-5; D is possibly TRBD1 (5 bases). The V end was cut by 1 base, the J end by 7 bases, with 13 bases between. Germline CDR1 is MNHNS and CDR2 is SASEGT. The CDR3 length is 14 residues. The CDR3 region has the DNA TGTGCCAGCAGTGAAGAGGCAGGGCCCATGACCCAGTACTTC. Amino acids: CASSEEAGPMTQYF.

The chain combines TRBV5-4 with TRBJ2-5; D may be TRBD1 or TRBD2 (6 bases each). The CDR3 runs 14 residues. CDR1 SGHNT and CDR2 YYREEE come from the germline V gene (reference sequence). The germline V and J ends were trimmed by 4 bases and 5 bases, with 15 bases remaining between them. CDR3 in amino acids: CASSKTRGEETQYF. In DNA form, the CDR3 reads TGTGCCAGCAGCAAGACGAGGGGGGAGGAGACCCAGTACTTC.

The genes are TRBV29-1 and TRBJ1-3, with TRBD1 as a possible D gene (5 bases). CDR3 length equals 14 residues. Trimming left V 7 bases short and J 0 bases short, with 13 bases between. The germline CDR1 and CDR2 sequences are SQVTM and ANQGSEA. The CDR3 here is CSAYAGVSGNTIYF. In nucleotides, the CDR3 is TGCAGCGCCTATGCGGGGGTCTCTGGAAACACCATATATTTT.